This T cell receptor (beta chain) was profiled in a study of OX40 agonist ivuxolimab in advanced cancers. Overall study context: Each patient was given ivuxolimab into a vein every 2 weeks, at 0.01 to 10 mg/kg. Averaging roughly 60 years in age, with a range of about 23 to 90, the cohort was about 85% male. Study-wide findings and caveats: CD8+ T cells averaged more expanded clones than CD4+.

The length of the CDR3 is 13 residues. Germline assignment: CDR1 SGHDN and CDR2 FVKESK. About this clone itself: The antigen remains unidentified. Mismatch with germline at one junction end may stem from a read error.

TCRdb keeps only in-frame clones here, not all; method: immunoSEQ multiplex PCR. The sample has about 68,000 clones, roughly 84% seen once. This chain uses TRBV14 with TRBJ1-2, with D perhaps TRBD1 (5 bases). The source of this sequence is an adult with an advanced solid tumor such as melanoma, head and neck, liver or kidney cancer. Sequenced material: CD4+ or CD8+ T cells sorted from blood, taken in a trial of the OX40 agonist ivuxolimab. The CDR3 nucleotides read TGTGCCAGCGGCCAGGCAGGGTTTGGTGGCTACACCTTC. Translated: CASGQAGFGGYTF.